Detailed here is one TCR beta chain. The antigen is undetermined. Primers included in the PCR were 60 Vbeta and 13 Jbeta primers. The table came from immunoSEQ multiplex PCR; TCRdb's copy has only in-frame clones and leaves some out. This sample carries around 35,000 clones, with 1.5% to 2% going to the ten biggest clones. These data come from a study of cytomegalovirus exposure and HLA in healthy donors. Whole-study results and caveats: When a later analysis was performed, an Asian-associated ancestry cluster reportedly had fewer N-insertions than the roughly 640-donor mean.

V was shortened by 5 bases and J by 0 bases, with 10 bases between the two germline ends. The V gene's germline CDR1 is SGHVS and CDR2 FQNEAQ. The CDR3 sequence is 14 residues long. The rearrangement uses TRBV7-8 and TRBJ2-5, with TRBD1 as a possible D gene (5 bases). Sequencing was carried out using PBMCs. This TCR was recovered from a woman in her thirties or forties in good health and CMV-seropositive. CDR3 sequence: CASSPTGYQETQYF. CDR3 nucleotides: TGTGCCAGCAGCCCAACAGGTTACCAAGAGACCCAGTACTTC.